This TCR beta chain stems from a study of blood T cell repertoires in COVID-19. In the study overall: Italy, Spain and the United States were the sources of the convalescent and acute COVID-19 samples. Nucleic acid was either cDNA or gDNA, and it came from T cells, B-cell-depleted T cells, or PBMCs.

Clinical history reported by participants formed the basis on which cohorts were assigned. A COVID-19 case was met by exposed participants within 2 weeks before study entry. Generated by immunoSEQ multiplex PCR, the TCRdb table keeps only in-frame clones and is missing some. This sample yields fewer than 250,000 clones, of which around 89% are seen a single time; approximately 16% belongs to the top ten. This CDR3 region has 13 residues. Trimming took off 3 bases at V and 4 bases at J, with 7 bases between the two ends. Germline V lookup: CDR1 SGHTA, CDR2 FQGTGA. The receptor comes from a man aged 30 to 45 who had been exposed to COVID-19. Sequences were obtained from PBMCs or T cells enriched from blood (not recorded which). The chain uses TRBV7-3 and TRBJ2-1; TRBD1 might be the D (5 bases). This chain's CDR3 is CASSLRQYNEQFF. The CDR3 coding sequence is TGTGCCAGCAGCTTGAGACAGTACAATGAGCAGTTCTTC. Filled out from reference TRBV7-3 and TRBJ2-1, the complete variable domain reads GAGVSQTPSNKVTEKGKYVELRCDPISGHTALYWYRQSLGQGPEFLIYFQGTGAADDSGLPNDRFFAVRPEGSVSTLKIQRTERGDSAVYLCASSLRQYNEQFFGPGTRLTVL.